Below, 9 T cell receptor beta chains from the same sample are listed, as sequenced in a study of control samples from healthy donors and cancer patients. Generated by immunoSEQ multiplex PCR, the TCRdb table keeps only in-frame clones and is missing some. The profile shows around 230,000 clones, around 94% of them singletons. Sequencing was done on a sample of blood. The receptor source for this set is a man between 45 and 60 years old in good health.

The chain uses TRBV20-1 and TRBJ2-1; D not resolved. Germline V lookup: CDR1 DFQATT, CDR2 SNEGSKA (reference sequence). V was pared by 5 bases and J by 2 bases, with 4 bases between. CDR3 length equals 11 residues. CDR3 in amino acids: CSARTYNEQFF. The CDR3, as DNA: TGCAGTGCTCGGACCTACAATGAGCAGTTCTTC.

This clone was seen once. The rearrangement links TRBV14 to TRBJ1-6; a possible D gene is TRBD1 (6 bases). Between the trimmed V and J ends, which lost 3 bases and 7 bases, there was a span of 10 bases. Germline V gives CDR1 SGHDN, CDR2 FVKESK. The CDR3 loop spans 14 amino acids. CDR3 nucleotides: TGTGCCAGCAGCCACAGGGGACCAAATTCACCCCTCCACTTT. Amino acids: CASSHRGPNSPLHF. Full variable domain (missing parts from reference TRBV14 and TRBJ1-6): EAGVTQFPSHSVIEKGQTVTLRCDPISGHDNLYWYRRVMGKEIKFLLHFVKESKQDESGMPNNRFLAERTGGTYSTLKVQPAELEDSGVYFCASSHRGPNSPLHFGNGTRLTVT.

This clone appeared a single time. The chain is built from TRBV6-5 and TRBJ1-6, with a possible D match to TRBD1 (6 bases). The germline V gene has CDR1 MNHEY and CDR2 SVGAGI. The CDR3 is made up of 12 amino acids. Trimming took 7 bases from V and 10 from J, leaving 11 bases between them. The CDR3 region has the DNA TGTGCCAGCACCACAGGGAAATCACCCCTCCACTTT. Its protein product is CASTTGKSPLHF.

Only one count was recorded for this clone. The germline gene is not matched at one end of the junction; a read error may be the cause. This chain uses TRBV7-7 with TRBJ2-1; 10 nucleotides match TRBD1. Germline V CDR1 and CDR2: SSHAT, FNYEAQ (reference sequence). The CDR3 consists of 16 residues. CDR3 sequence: CASSPWTGGSYNEQFF. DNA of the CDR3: TGTGCTAGCAGCCCCTGGACAGGGGGCTCCTACAATGAGCAGTTCTTC.

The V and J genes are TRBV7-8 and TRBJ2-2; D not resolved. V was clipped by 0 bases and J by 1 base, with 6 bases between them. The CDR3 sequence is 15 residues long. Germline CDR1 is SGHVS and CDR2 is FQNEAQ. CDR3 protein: CASSLAPRNTGELFF. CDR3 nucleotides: TGTGCCAGCAGCTTAGCCCCCAGGAACACCGGGGAGCTGTTTTTT.

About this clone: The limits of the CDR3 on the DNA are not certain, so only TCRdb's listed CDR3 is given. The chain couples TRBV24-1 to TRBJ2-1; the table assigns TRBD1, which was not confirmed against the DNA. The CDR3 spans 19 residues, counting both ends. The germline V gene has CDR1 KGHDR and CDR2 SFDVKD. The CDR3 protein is CATSDPFSGQGFSYNEQFF.

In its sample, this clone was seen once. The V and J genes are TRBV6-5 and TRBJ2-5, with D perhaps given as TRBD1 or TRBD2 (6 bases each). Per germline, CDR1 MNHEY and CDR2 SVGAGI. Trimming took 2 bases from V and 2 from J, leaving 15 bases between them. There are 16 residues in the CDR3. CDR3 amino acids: CASSYVPGAGQETQYF. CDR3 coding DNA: TGTGCCAGCAGTTACGTGCCGGGGGCCGGGCAAGAGACCCAGTACTTC.

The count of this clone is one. CDR3 in amino acids: CASSVTAGTYEQYF. CDR3 DNA: TGTGCCAGCAGCGTAACCGCCGGGACCTACGAGCAGTACTTC. The rearrangement joins TRBV9 to TRBJ2-7, with a weak D call TRBD2 (5 bases). This CDR3 spans 14 amino acids. Germline V gene sequence: CDR1 SGDLS, CDR2 YYNGEE. The V end lost 1 base, the J end lost 2 bases, and 10 bases lay between the germline ends.

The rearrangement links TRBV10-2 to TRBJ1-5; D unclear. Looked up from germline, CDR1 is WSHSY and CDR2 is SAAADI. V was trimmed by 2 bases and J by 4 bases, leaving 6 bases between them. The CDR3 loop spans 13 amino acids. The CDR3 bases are TGCGCCAGCAGTGAGGCCGTGAATCAGCCCCAGCATTTT. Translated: CASSEAVNQPQHF.